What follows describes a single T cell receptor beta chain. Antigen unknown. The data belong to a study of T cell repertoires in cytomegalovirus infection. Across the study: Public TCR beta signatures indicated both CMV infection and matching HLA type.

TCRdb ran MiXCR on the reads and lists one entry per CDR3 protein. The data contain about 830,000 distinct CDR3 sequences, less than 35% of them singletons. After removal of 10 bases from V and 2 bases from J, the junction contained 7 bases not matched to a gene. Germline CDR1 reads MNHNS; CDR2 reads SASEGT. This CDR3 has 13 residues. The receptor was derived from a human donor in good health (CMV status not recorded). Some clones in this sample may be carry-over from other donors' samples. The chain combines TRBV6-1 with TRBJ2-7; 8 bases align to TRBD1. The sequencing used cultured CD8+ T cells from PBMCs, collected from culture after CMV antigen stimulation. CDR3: CAIFPGQAYEQYV. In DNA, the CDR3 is TGTGCCATCTTTCCGGGACAGGCCTACGAGCAGTACGTC.